What follows is one TCR beta chain and its context. Germline V CDR1 and CDR2: DFQATT, SNEGSKA (reference sequence). The CDR3 has 11 residues. Trimming shortened V by 5 bases and J by 5 bases, and 7 bases separated the two germline ends. The data are from a study of blood T cell repertoires in COVID-19. Original processing methods: Amplification from reference gene primers served as the basis for estimated nucleated cell counts. Using immunoSEQ multiplex PCR, the repertoire was profiled, and TCRdb retains in-frame clones only, with some absent. D and trimming were read from the DNA, whereas the V and J calls and clone size are those reported in that table. The sample gives 60,000 to 70,000 clones, roughly 88% of which show up once; 43% is in the top ten.

The rearrangement joins TRBV20-1 to TRBJ2-1; perhaps TRBD2 as D (5 bases). The sample taken for sequencing was peripheral blood. This clonotype was obtained from a woman between 55 and 75 years old with COVID-19, enrolled during active disease. CDR3 sequence (DNA): TGCAGTGCTCCCGGGAACAATGAGCAGTTCTTC. This encodes CSAPGNNEQFF.